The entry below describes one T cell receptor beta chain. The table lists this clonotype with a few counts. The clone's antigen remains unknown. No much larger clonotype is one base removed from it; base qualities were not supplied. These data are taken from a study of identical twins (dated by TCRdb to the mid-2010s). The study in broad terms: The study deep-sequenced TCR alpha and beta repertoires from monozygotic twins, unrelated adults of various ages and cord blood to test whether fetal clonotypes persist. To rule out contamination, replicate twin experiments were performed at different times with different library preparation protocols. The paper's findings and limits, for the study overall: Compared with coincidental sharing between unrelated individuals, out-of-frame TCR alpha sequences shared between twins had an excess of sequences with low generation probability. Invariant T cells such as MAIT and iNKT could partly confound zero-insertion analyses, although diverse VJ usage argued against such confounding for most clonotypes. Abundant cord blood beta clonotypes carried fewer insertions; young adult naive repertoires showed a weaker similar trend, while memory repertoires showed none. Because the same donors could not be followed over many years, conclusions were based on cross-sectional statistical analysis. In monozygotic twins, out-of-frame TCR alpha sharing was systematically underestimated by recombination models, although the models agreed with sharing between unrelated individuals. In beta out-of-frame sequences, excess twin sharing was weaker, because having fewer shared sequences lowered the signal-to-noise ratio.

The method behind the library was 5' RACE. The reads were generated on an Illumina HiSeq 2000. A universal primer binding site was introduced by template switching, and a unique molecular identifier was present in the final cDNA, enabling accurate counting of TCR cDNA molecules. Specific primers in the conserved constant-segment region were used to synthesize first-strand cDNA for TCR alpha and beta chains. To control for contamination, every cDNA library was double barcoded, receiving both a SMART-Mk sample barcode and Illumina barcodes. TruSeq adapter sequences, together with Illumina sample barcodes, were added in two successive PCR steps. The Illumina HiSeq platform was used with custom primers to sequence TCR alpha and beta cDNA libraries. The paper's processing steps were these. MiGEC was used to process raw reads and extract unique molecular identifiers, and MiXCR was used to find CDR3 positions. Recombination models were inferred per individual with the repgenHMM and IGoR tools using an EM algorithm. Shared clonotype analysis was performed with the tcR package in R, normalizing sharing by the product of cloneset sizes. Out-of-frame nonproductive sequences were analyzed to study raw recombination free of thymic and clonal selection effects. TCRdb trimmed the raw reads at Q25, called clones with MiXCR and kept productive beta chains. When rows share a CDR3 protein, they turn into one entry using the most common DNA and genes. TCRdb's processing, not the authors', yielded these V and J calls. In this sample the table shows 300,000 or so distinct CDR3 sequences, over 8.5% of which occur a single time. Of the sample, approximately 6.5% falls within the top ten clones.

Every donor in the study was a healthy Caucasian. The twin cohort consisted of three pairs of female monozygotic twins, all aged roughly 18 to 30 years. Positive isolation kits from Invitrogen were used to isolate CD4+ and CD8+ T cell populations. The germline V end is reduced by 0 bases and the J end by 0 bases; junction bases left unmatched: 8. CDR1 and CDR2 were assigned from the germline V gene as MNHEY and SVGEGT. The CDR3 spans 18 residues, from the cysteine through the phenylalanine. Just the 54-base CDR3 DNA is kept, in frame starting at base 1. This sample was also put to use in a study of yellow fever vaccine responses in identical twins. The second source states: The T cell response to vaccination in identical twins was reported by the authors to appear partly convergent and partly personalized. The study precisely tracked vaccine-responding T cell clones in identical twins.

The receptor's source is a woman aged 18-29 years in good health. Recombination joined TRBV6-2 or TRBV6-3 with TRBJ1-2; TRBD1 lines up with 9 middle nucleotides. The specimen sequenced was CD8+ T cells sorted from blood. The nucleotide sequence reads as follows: TGTGCCAGCAGTTACTCGCGGGACAGGGACCCCACTAACTATGGCTACACCTTC. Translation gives CASSYSRDRDPTNYGYTF.